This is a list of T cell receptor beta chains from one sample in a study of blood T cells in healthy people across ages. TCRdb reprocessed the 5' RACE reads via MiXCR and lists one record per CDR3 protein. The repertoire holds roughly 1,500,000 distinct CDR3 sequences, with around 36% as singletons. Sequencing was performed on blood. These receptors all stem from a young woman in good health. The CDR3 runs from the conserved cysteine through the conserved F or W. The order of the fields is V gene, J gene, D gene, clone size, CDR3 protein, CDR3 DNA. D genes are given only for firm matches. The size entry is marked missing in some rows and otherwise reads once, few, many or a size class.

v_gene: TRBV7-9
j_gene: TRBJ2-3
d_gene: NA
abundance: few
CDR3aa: CASSPGLGAEYF
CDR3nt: TGTGCCAGCAGCCCTGGGCTGGGGGCCGAGTATTTT

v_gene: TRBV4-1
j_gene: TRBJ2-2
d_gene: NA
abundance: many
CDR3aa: CASSHKAGSTGELFF
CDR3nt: TGCGCCAGCAGCCATAAGGCTGGATCTACCGGGGAGCTGTTTTTT

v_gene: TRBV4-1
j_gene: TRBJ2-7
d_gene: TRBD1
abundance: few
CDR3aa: CASSLIPGQGWNEQYF
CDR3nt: TGCGCCAGCAGCCTCATCCCGGGACAGGGGTGGAACGAGCAGTACTTC

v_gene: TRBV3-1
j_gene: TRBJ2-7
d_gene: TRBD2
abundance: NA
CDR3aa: CASSQWTRRGAREQYF
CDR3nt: TGTGCCAGCAGCCAATGGACCAGGCGGGGGGCGAGGGAGCAGTACTTC

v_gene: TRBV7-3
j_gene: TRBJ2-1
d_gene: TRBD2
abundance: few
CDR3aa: CASSRGLGNEQFF
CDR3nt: TGTGCCAGCAGCCGAGGACTAGGGAATGAGCAGTTCTTC

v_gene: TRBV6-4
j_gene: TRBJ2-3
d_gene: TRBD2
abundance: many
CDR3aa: CASSDSSAGDTDTQYF
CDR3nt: TGTGCCAGCAGTGACTCATCAGCGGGGGACACAGATACGCAGTATTTT

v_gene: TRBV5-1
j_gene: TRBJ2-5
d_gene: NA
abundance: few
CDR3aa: CASTPASGETQYF
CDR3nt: TGCGCCAGCACGCCAGCGTCGGGGGAGACCCAGTACTTC

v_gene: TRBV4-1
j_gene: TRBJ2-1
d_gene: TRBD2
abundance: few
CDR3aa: CASSQVFSRRLAEDDEQFF
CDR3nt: TGCGCCAGCAGCCAAGTATTTTCCCGGCGACTAGCGGAGGATGATGAGCAGTTCTTC

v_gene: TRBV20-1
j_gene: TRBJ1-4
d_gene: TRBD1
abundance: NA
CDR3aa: CSARDLTGGNEKLFF
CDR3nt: TGCAGTGCTAGAGATCTTACAGGGGGGAATGAAAAACTGTTTTTT

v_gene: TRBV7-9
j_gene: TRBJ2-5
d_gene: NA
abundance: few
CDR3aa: CASSLNRIQEQYF
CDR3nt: TGTGCCAGCAGCTTAAATCGGATACAGGAGCAGTACTTC